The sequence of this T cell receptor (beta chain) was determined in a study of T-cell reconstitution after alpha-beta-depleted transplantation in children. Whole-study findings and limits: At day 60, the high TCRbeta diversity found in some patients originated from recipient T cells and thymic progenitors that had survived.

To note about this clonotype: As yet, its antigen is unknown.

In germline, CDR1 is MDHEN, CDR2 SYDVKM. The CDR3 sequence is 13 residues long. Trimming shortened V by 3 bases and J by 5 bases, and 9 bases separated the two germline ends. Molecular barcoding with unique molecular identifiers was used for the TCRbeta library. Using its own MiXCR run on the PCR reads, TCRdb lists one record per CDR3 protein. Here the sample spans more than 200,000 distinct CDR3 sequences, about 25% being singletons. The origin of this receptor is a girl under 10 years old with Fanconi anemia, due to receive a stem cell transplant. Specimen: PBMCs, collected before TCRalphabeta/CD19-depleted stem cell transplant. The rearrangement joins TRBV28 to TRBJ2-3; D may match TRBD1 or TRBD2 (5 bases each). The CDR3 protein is CASSFGGRDTQYF. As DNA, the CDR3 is TGTGCCAGCAGTTTTGGGGGAAGAGATACGCAGTATTTT.